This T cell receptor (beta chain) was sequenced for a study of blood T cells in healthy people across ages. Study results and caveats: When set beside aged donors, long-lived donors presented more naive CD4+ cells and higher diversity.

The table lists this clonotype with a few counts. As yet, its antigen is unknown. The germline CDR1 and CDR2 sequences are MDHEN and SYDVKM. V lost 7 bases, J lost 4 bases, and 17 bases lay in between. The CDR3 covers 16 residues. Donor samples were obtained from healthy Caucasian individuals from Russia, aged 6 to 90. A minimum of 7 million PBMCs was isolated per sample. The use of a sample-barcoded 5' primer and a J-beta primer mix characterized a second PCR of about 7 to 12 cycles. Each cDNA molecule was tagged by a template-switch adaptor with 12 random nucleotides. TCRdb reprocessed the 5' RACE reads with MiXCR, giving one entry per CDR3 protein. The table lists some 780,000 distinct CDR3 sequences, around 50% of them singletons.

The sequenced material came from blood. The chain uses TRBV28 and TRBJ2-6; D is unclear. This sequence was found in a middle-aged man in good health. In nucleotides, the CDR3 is TGTGCCAGCACCCCGGCCAGGAGCTGGGGGGCCAACGTCCTGACTTTC. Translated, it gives CASTPARSWGANVLTF.